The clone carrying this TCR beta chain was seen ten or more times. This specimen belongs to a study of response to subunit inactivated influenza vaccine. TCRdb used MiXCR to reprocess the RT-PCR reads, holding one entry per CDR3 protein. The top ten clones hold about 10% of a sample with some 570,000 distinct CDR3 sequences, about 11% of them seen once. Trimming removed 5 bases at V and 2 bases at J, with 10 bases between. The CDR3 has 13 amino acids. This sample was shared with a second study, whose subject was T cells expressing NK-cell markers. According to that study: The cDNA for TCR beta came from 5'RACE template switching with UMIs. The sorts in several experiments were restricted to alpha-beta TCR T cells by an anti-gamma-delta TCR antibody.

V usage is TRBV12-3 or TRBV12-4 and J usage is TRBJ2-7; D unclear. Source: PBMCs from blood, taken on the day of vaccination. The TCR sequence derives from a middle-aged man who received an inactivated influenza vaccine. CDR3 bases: TGTGCCAGCAGTGTCGACGGTCCCTACGAGCAGTACTTC. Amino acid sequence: CASSVDGPYEQYF.